This TCR beta chain was sequenced for a study of blood T cell repertoires in COVID-19. Study information: The United States, Italy and Spain provided the acute and convalescent COVID-19 samples. PBMCs, B-cell-depleted T cells, or T cells provided the cDNA or gDNA that made up the material.

Source study methods: Nucleated cell number was recorded as an estimate derived from reference gene primer amplification. Libraries were prepared by immunoSEQ multiplex PCR; TCRdb keeps only in-frame clonotypes and omits some of them. For V, J and clone size, that table is used; D and trimming come from the DNA. The data show 180,000 or so clones, approximately 86% seen once. The germline V gene has CDR1 SGDLS and CDR2 YYNGEE. The CDR3 runs to 16 residues. The V gene lost 4 bases and the J gene lost 2 bases, with 17 bases spanning the gap. This receptor was identified in a man in his 60s who had recovered from COVID-19. Input material: peripheral blood. The gene calls are TRBV9 and TRBJ2-3; a weak D match, TRBD2 (7 bases). This CDR3 is CASSLGASGYTDTQYF. The CDR3 bases are TGTGCCAGCAGCCTGGGGGCTAGCGGTTACACAGATACGCAGTATTTT. Together with reference TRBV9 and TRBJ2-3, the CDR3 gives the full variable domain: DSGVTQTPKHLITATGQRVTLRCSPRSGDLSVYWYQQSLDQGLQFLIQYYNGEERAKGNILERFSAQQFPDLHSELNLSSLELGDSALYFCASSLGASGYTDTQYFGPGTRLTVL.